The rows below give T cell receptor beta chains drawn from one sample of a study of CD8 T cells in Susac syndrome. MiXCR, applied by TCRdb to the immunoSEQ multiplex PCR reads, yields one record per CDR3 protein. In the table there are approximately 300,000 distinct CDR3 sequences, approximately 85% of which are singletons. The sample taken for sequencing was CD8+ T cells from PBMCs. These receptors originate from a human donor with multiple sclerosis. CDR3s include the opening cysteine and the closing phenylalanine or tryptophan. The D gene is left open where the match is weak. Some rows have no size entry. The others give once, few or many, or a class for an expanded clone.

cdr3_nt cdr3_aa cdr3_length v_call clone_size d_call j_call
TGTGCCAGCAGACACACTGAAGCTTTCTTT CASRHTEAFF 10 TRBV12-3/TRBV12-4 . . TRBJ1-1
TGTGCCACCAGCATTGACCACCCGAACACCGGGGAGCTGTTTTTT CATSIDHPNTGELFF 15 TRBV15 . . TRBJ2-2
TGTGCCAGTAGCCTAACAGGGGGCAAGACTGAAGCTTTCTTT CASSLTGGKTEAFF 14 TRBV19 . TRBD1 TRBJ1-1
TGTGCCAGCAGTTATACCCCCAACAATGAGCAGTTCTTC CASSYTPNNEQFF 13 TRBV6-2/TRBV6-3 . . TRBJ2-1
TGTGCCAGCAGCTTAAGGAGGGTACATGAGCAGTTCTTC CASSLRRVHEQFF 13 TRBV11-2 . . TRBJ2-1
TGTGCCAGCAGCTTCTTGGGGTCAGGCACCACAGATACGCAGTATTTT CASSFLGSGTTDTQYF 16 TRBV5-6 . . TRBJ2-3
TGCGCCAGCAGCCAAGATTATCGGGGTTCCAAAAACATTCAGTACTTC CASSQDYRGSKNIQYF 16 TRBV4-3 . . TRBJ2-4
TGTGCCAGCAGGCGGGGCTTAGACTACGAGCAGTACTTC CASRRGLDYEQYF 13 TRBV7-3 once . TRBJ2-7
TGTGCCAGCAGCGGAAACCGGGGCGGCTACGAGCAGTACTTC CASSGNRGGYEQYF 14 TRBV5-4 few . TRBJ2-7
TGTGCCAGTAGTATAGGGACTAGCGGGAGGAACACCGGGGAGCTGTTTTTT CASSIGTSGRNTGELFF 17 TRBV19 . TRBD2 TRBJ2-2
TGCAGTGCTAGAGAGCCGGAGGACCGCGGGAACACAGATACGCAGTATTTT CSAREPEDRGNTDTQYF 17 TRBV20-1 . . TRBJ2-3
TGTGCCAGCACGCCAGGGTTGGAGCGACACCCCTACGAGCAGTACTTC CASTPGLERHPYEQYF 16 TRBV7-9 . . TRBJ2-7
TGCAGTGCTAGAGAGCGGGGATCCTACGAGCAGTACTTC CSARERGSYEQYF 13 TRBV20-1 . . TRBJ2-7
TGTGCCAGCAGTTTTATCCCGACAGGGTCCGGGGAGCTGTTTTTT CASSFIPTGSGELFF 15 TRBV27 . TRBD1 TRBJ2-2
TGTGCCAGCAGTCCGGGACGGACTTTGTATGGCTACACCTTC CASSPGRTLYGYTF 14 TRBV6-1 few . TRBJ1-2
TGTGCCAGCAGCTTAGATCACGGGCTACCAAGTGGTGAGCAGTTCTTC CASSLDHGLPSGEQFF 16 TRBV13 . . TRBJ2-1
TGTGCCAGCAGTGAATGGACTAGCGGCGCCTACGAGCAGTACTTC CASSEWTSGAYEQYF 15 TRBV7-9 . TRBD2 TRBJ2-7
TGTGCCAGTGGGCCGGGGATCTACACTGAAGCTTTCTTT CASGPGIYTEAFF 13 TRBV27 . . TRBJ1-1
TGTGCCAGCCGGAAAGGGGGCACGTCGAGGGACACTGAAGCTTTCTTT CASRKGGTSRDTEAFF 16 TRBV11-2 . TRBD1 TRBJ1-1
TGTGCCAGCAGTTCCCTGATTAGCTATGGCTACACCTTC CASSSLISYGYTF 13 TRBV6-5 . . TRBJ1-2
TGTGCCAGCACCCTTAAGAGGGTCGCGGGACAGCTTTACGAGCAGTACTTC CASTLKRVAGQLYEQYF 17 TRBV7-2 . . TRBJ2-7
TGTGCCAGCAGTTACTCGAGACAGATGGATGAGCAGTTCTTC CASSYSRQMDEQFF 14 TRBV6-2/TRBV6-3 . . TRBJ2-1
TGTGCCAGCAGTTACTCCCAGGTCGCCTACAATGAGCAGTTCTTC CASSYSQVAYNEQFF 15 TRBV6-6 . . TRBJ2-1
TGCGCCAGCAGCCAAGACAGGGGCAGGACAGCGACTTCTTCTAACTATGGCTACACCTTC CASSQDRGRTATSSNYGYTF 20 TRBV4-3 . . TRBJ1-2
TGTGCCAGCAGCTTAGAAGGGGGACAGGGAAACACAGATACGCAGTATTTT CASSLEGGQGNTDTQYF 17 TRBV7-8 . TRBD1 TRBJ2-3
TGCGCCAGCAGCCAAGATCGGACTGGTGCTCCTTACGAGCAGTACTTC CASSQDRTGAPYEQYF 16 TRBV4-3 once . TRBJ2-7
TGTGCCAGCAGTGAAGGGACTTTGCGAGGCGAGCAGTACTTC CASSEGTLRGEQYF 14 TRBV6-5 . . TRBJ2-7
TGTGCCAGCAGCTTCGAGCTGGGAGCTTTCTTT CASSFELGAFF 11 TRBV7-9 . . TRBJ1-1
TGTGCCAGCAGCGTAGGTAGGGGGGCTCCCTCGAATACGCAGTATTTT CASSVGRGAPSNTQYF 16 TRBV5-4 . . TRBJ2-3
TGTGCCAGCAGTGACCAGGGGAACACTGAAGCTTTCTTT CASSDQGNTEAFF 13 TRBV6-1 . . TRBJ1-1
TGTGCCAGCAGTTTCACCAGGGCGGGAGGGAGGTATGAGCAGTTCTTC CASSFTRAGGRYEQFF 16 TRBV28 . TRBD2 TRBJ2-1